The 29 T cell receptor beta chains below were found in one sample sequenced in a study of identical twins. Each CDR3 protein is one row after TCRdb ran MiXCR on the 5' RACE reads. The sample contains approximately 210,000 distinct CDR3 sequences, around a sixth of which appear only once. These data also featured in a second study, about T cells expressing NK-cell markers.

Sequenced sample: CD8+ T cells sorted from blood. These receptors were obtained from a woman aged 18 to 35 in good health.

The chain uses TRBV7-9 and TRBJ2-3, with D perhaps given as TRBD1 or TRBD2 (5 bases each). CDR3 size: 15 residues. CDR1 is SEHNR, CDR2 FQNEAQ, per germline (reference sequence). The V end was cut by 5 bases, the J end by 1 base, with 13 bases between. The chain's CDR3 is CASSLRRDRTDTQYF. CDR3 sequence (DNA): TGTGCCAGCAGCCTCCGCCGGGACCGCACAGATACGCAGTATTTT.

This clonotype occurred a few times. The chain uses TRBV11-2 and TRBJ2-7; TRBD2 agrees at 7 bases. The germline V gene encodes CDR1 SGHAT and CDR2 FQNNGV. The CDR3 is made up of 15 amino acids. J gave up 2 bases and V 1 base, and 5 bases lay outside the gene matches. CDR3 region: CASSLGAGEPYEQYF. Here the CDR3 DNA reads TGTGCCAGCAGCTTAGGGGCGGGAGAACCCTACGAGCAGTACTTC.

This clonotype showed up just a few times. The chain links TRBV7-8 to TRBJ2-1; D unclear. CDR1 and CDR2 (germline): SGHVS, FQNEAQ. The length of the CDR3 is 14 residues. V shed 4 bases and J shed 2 bases, with 9 bases lying between them. CDR3 residues: CASSSQAPYNEQFF. CDR3 DNA sequence: TGTGCCAGCAGCTCTCAAGCCCCCTACAATGAGCAGTTCTTC. The full variable domain, in which reference TRBV7-8 and TRBJ2-1 provide the parts outside the CDR3, is GAGVSQSPRYKVAKRGQDVALRCDPISGHVSLFWYQQALGQGPEFLTYFQNEAQLDKSGLPSDRFFAERPEGSVSTLKIQRTQQEDSAVYLCASSSQAPYNEQFFGPGTRLTVL.

The chain uses TRBV5-6 and TRBJ2-7, with D maybe TRBD1 (6 bases). Germline values: CDR1 SGHDT, CDR2 YYEEEE. The V and J ends lost 3 bases and 3 bases respectively, with 13 bases between them. The CDR3 has 14 amino acids. CDR3 nucleotide sequence: TGTGCCAGCAGCTCAAAACCAGGGGACTACGAGCAGTACTTC. This sequence encodes CASSSKPGDYEQYF.

This clonotype was seen at least ten times. As DNA, the CDR3 is TGCGCCAGCCGGGACCTAAGCTCCTACGAGCAGTACTTC. It encodes CASRDLSSYEQYF. The J gene is TRBJ2-7, the V gene TRBV5-1; perhaps D is TRBD1 or TRBD2 (5 bases each). CDR3 length equals 13 residues. Trimming stripped 7 bases from V and 0 bases from J, with 11 bases between. Germline CDR1 and CDR2: SGHRS and YFSETQ.

The chain joins TRBV12-3 or TRBV12-4 to TRBJ2-5, with 7 nucleotides matching TRBD2. CDR3 length equals 13 residues. J lost 5 bases, V lost 3 bases, and 3 bases had no gene match. In DNA, the CDR3 is TGTGCCAGCAGTTTTTCCGGGGGGGAGACCCAGTACTTC. Translated, it gives CASSFSGGETQYF.

Only a few counts were recorded for this clonotype. The rearrangement links TRBV20-1 to TRBJ2-3; D is ambiguous. The CDR3 is 13 residues long. CDR1 is DFQATT, CDR2 SNEGSKA, per germline (reference sequence). Trimming left V 3 bases short and J 2 bases short, with 9 bases between. In nucleotides, the CDR3 is TGCAGTGCTAGTGGTCGGTTCACAGATACGCAGTATTTT. Amino acid sequence: CSASGRFTDTQYF.

A few counts support this clonotype. This rearrangement joins TRBV7-9 to TRBJ1-2; D remains ambiguous. The V gene's germline CDR1 is SEHNR and CDR2 FQNEAQ (reference sequence). V shed 2 bases and J shed 4 bases, with 11 bases lying between them. The CDR3 is 14 residues long. The CDR3 nucleotides read TGTGCCAGCAGCTTATACCACGGCCGCTATGGCTACACCTTC. This sequence encodes CASSLYHGRYGYTF.

The chain couples TRBV12-5 to TRBJ2-1, with 9 positions matching TRBD2. The CDR3 extends over 13 amino acids. The ends lost 7 bases at V and 3 bases at J; junction bases unmatched: 1. Germline V gene data show CDR1 as LGHNT and CDR2 as FRNRAP. The DNA of the CDR3 is TGTGCTAGTGTGACTAGCGGCTACAATGAGCAGTTCTTC. Its protein is CASVTSGYNEQFF.

This chain connects TRBV6-2 or TRBV6-3 to TRBJ2-5; 9 bases agree with TRBD1. Germline assignment: CDR1 MNHEY and CDR2 SVGEGT. This CDR3 contains 15 residues. With 6 bases clipped from V and 5 bases from J, the junction kept 10 bases outside the gene matches. The CDR3: CASRQGAGDLETQYF. CDR3 DNA sequence: TGTGCCAGCAGACAGGGGGCGGGGGACCTCGAGACCCAGTACTTC.

This clonotype was seen more than once but under ten times. The chain has TRBV7-9 and TRBJ2-1, with D tentatively TRBD2 (6 bases). CDR3 size: 17 residues. Germline loops: CDR1 SEHNR, CDR2 FQNEAQ (reference sequence). The V end lost 0 bases, the J end lost 1 base, and 13 bases lay between the germline ends. CDR3 loop: CASSLAPAGGSYNEQFF. The CDR3 DNA sequence: TGTGCCAGCAGCTTAGCGCCAGCGGGCGGGTCCTACAATGAGCAGTTCTTC. Variable domain in full (rest from reference TRBV7-9 and TRBJ2-1): DTGVSQNPRHKITKRGQNVTFRCDPISEHNRLYWYRQTLGQGPEFLTYFQNEAQLEKSRLLSDRFSAERPKGSFSTLEIQRTEQGDSAMYLCASSLAPAGGSYNEQFFGPGTRLTVL.

This clonotype has only a few counts. The chain uses TRBV6-2 or TRBV6-3 and TRBJ1-4, with D perhaps matching TRBD1 (5 bases). V lost 5 bases, J lost 7 bases, and 14 bases lay in between. Germline V lookup: CDR1 MNHEY, CDR2 SVGEGT. The CDR3 has 14 amino acids. DNA for the CDR3: TGTGCCAGCAGTCCGCTCCTGGGGCCTGAAAAACTGTTTTTT. As protein: CASSPLLGPEKLFF.

V and J are TRBV29-1 and TRBJ1-2, with D possibly matching TRBD1 (6 bases). The germline gives CDR1 SQVTM, CDR2 ANQGSEA. This CDR3 region has 14 residues. The V end was cut by 7 bases, the J end by 6 bases, with 21 bases between. CDR3 sequence reads: CSANPRDRLHGYTF. In nucleotides, the CDR3 is TGCAGCGCCAATCCACGTGACAGGCTCCATGGCTACACCTTC.

V and J are TRBV9 and TRBJ1-1, with D tentatively TRBD1 (6 bases). Looked up from germline, CDR1 is SGDLS and CDR2 is YYNGEE. The CDR3 sequence is 15 residues long. Between the trimmed V and J ends, which lost 3 bases and 3 bases, there was a span of 15 bases. The CDR3 DNA follows: TGTGCCAGCAGCGCCCTTACAGGGAGGGACACTGAAGCTTTCTTT. This encodes CASSALTGRDTEAFF.

J is TRBJ2-5 and V is TRBV3-1; TRBD1 is a possible D gene (6 bases). This CDR3 contains 16 residues. The germline V gene has CDR1 LGHDT and CDR2 YNNKEL (reference sequence). The V and J ends lost 4 bases and 4 bases respectively, with 19 bases between them. The CDR3 DNA reads TGTGCCAGCAGCCCATATAAAAGGACAGCAGCAGAGACCCAGTACTTC. Residues: CASSPYKRTAAETQYF.

This clonotype was seen a handful of times. The chain has TRBV27 and TRBJ2-2, with D uncertain. Looked up from germline, CDR1 is MNHEY and CDR2 is SMNVEV (reference sequence). The CDR3 totals 14 residues. Trimming left V 4 bases short and J 4 bases short, with 10 bases between. CDR3 sequence reads: CASSYTVATGELFF. The CDR3 region has the DNA TGTGCCAGCAGTTACACGGTCGCCACCGGGGAGCTGTTTTTT.

This clonotype was seen a handful of times. The chain uses TRBV20-1 and TRBJ2-1, with D perhaps matching TRBD2 (5 bases). V lost 3 bases, J lost 4 bases, and 10 bases lay in between. CDR1 and CDR2 (germline): DFQATT, SNEGSKA (reference sequence). This CDR3 contains 13 residues. CDR3 nucleotides: TGCAGTGCTAGGAGGGAATCATACAATGAGCAGTTCTTC. Protein sequence: CSARRESYNEQFF.

J is TRBJ2-3 and V is TRBV3-1, with 13 bases that match TRBD2. After removal of 5 bases from V and 2 bases from J, the junction contained 10 bases not matched to a gene. CDR3 size: 18 residues. Looked up from germline, CDR1 is LGHDT and CDR2 is YNNKEL (reference sequence). The CDR3: CASSSTSGRVPPTDTQYF. The CDR3 DNA follows: TGTGCCAGCAGCTCCACTAGCGGGAGGGTCCCCCCCACAGATACGCAGTATTTT.

This chain connects TRBV9 to TRBJ2-2, with D perhaps TRBD2 (5 bases). This CDR3 has 15 residues. Germline loops: CDR1 SGDLS, CDR2 YYNGEE. V was shortened by 1 base and J by 5 bases, with 12 bases between the two germline ends. For the CDR3, the DNA is TGTGCCAGCAGCGTATCGGGATTTCGAACCGGGGAGCTGTTTTTT. Translating gives CASSVSGFRTGELFF.

The table lists this clonotype with a few counts. V is TRBV4-3 and J is TRBJ2-3; 12 nucleotides agree with TRBD2. The V and J ends lost 5 bases and 0 bases, in that order; junction bases with no gene match: 9. The CDR3 spans 18 residues. CDR1 and CDR2 from the germline V gene are LGHNA and YSLEER. Here the CDR3 reads CASSSLAGGLTSTDTQYF. As DNA, the CDR3 is TGCGCCAGCAGCTCACTAGCGGGAGGCCTAACTAGCACAGATACGCAGTATTTT.

This clonotype was observed a handful of times. The chain combines TRBV14 with TRBJ2-7; D remains unclear. The germline V gene has CDR1 SGHDN and CDR2 FVKESK. Deletions cut 5 bases from V and 0 bases from J, with 14 bases between. This CDR3 is built from 15 residues. CDR3 sequence: CASSVDGPASYEQYF. The CDR3 coding sequence is TGTGCCAGCAGCGTGGACGGACCAGCCTCCTACGAGCAGTACTTC.

V usage is TRBV5-5 and J usage is TRBJ2-7, with 9 bases lining up with TRBD1. This CDR3 is 14 amino acids long. The V and J ends lost 1 base and 6 bases, in that order; junction bases with no gene match: 5. Germline CDR1 and CDR2: SGHKS and YYEKEE (reference sequence). The CDR3 bases are TGTGCCAGCAGCTTGTGGGGACAGGGTGCCGAGCAGTACTTC. Protein: CASSLWGQGAEQYF.

The rearrangement uses TRBV4-3 and TRBJ2-2; D is perhaps TRBD2 (5 bases). V gave up 0 bases and J gave up 5 bases, with 13 bases separating them. Germline CDR1 and CDR2: LGHNA and YSLEER. This CDR3 has 16 amino acids. The CDR3 DNA follows: TGCGCCAGCAGCCAAGATTTAGGACTCACAACCGGGGAGCTGTTTTTT. Protein product: CASSQDLGLTTGELFF.

This sequence joins TRBV5-5 and TRBJ2-2; no definite D call. This CDR3 region has 12 residues. CDR1 and CDR2 (germline): SGHKS, YYEKEE (reference sequence). Between the trimmed V and J ends, which lost 7 bases and 6 bases, there was a span of 10 bases. DNA of the CDR3: TGTGCCAGCGGCCCCGAGTCCGGGGAGCTGTTTTTT. Amino acids: CASGPESGELFF.

The chain carries TRBV6-2 or TRBV6-3 and TRBJ2-2; TRBD1 agrees at 7 bases. V lost 10 bases and J lost 4; bases outside the gene matches: 12. Germline loops: CDR1 MNHEY, CDR2 SVGEGT. The CDR3 loop spans 15 amino acids. The CDR3 coding sequence is TGTGCCATCGGGGACCTACAGGGGTTCACCGGGGAGCTGTTTTTT. It encodes CAIGDLQGFTGELFF.

This clonotype has a handful of counts. This chain's CDR3 is CATDRERNEQFF. Written as DNA, the CDR3 is TGTGCCACCGACAGGGAAAGGAATGAGCAGTTCTTC. The chain is built from TRBV2 and TRBJ2-1; 7 positions match TRBD1. The CDR3 runs to 12 residues. CDR1 SNHLY and CDR2 FYNNEI come from the germline V gene. V shed 10 bases and J 7 bases; nucleotides not matched to a gene: 7.

This clonotype turned up a few times. This chain connects TRBV20-1 to TRBJ2-7; no clear D gene. V was shortened by 4 bases and J by 3 bases, with 10 bases between the two germline ends. Germline V CDR1 and CDR2: DFQATT, SNEGSKA (reference sequence). CDR3 length equals 12 residues. The CDR3 sequence: CSAIELNYEQYF. The CDR3 nucleotides are TGCAGTGCTATCGAGCTAAACTACGAGCAGTACTTC.

The V gene is TRBV5-5, the J gene TRBJ2-7; perhaps TRBD1 as D (6 bases). The V and J ends lost 4 bases and 6 bases respectively, with 14 bases between them. The CDR3 loop spans 13 amino acids. The germline V gene has CDR1 SGHKS and CDR2 YYEKEE (reference sequence). The CDR3 DNA reads as TGTGCCAGCAGCCCAGGGGTCGTCTGCGAGCAGTACTTC. It yields the protein CASSPGVVCEQYF. The whole variable domain, filled in from reference TRBV5-5 and TRBJ2-7, reads DAGVTQSPTHLIKTRGQQVTLRCSPISGHKSVSWYQQVLGQGPQFIFQYYEKEERGRGNFPDRFSARQFPNYSSELNVNALLLGDSALYLCASSPGVVCEQYFGPGTRLTVT.

This clonotype was recorded at least ten times. In nucleotides, the CDR3 is TGTGCCATCAGTGAGTCGACCCCTAATCAGCCCCAGCATTTT. It codes for CAISESTPNQPQHF. The genes are TRBV10-3 and TRBJ1-5; no reliable D call. The CDR3 sequence is 14 residues long. Trimming cost V 0 bases and J 4 bases, with 7 bases left between them. From germline, CDR1 is ENHRY and CDR2 SYGVKD.